This passage covers 21 T cell receptor beta chains from one sample sequenced in a study of T cell responses to AZD1222 COVID-19 vaccine. Clones were sequenced by immunoSEQ multiplex PCR, and TCRdb holds only the in-frame ones, with some missing. In the table there are 160,000 or so clones, approximately 94% of which are singletons. The sample consisted of peripheral blood, taken 28 days after the second AZD1222 dose. These receptors originate from an adult who received the AZD1222 COVID-19 vaccine.

The chain combines TRBV6-5 with TRBJ2-7, with TRBD2 matching 7 bases. This CDR3 contains 13 residues. J was trimmed by 3 bases and V by 8 bases; bases with no gene match: 7. From germline, CDR1 is MNHEY and CDR2 SVGAGI. The CDR3 sequence is CASEREILYEQYF. Written as DNA, the CDR3 is TGTGCCAGCGAGCGGGAAATCCTCTACGAGCAGTACTTC.

The V and J genes are TRBV6-5 and TRBJ2-3; TRBD2 agrees at 8 bases. This CDR3 is built from 15 residues. The J segment lost 5 bases and the V segment lost 3 bases, leaving 7 bases of the junction unmatched. Germline V gene lookup returns CDR1 MNHEY and CDR2 SVGAGI. CDR3 sequence: CASSYLTSEGDTQYF. The CDR3 region has the DNA TGTGCCAGCAGTTATTTGACTAGCGAAGGAGATACGCAGTATTTT.

Regarding this clone: The sample contains more than one DNA sequence encoding this CDR3. The chain joins TRBV7-9 to TRBJ2-2; D remains ambiguous. CDR1 and CDR2 (germline): SEHNR, FQNEAQ (reference sequence). This CDR3 is 13 amino acids long. The ends were cut back, 1 base at V and 4 bases at J, with 4 bases in the middle. The CDR3 DNA reads TGTGCCAGCAGCTTAGTATCCACCGGGGAGCTGTTTTTT. It codes for CASSLVSTGELFF.

This chain uses TRBV27 with TRBJ2-2, with 8 bases that match TRBD1. Germline V gene data show CDR1 as MNHEY and CDR2 as SMNVEV (reference sequence). This CDR3 region has 16 residues. Trimming took 6 bases from V and 6 from J; bases not matched to a gene: 12. In DNA form, the CDR3 reads TGTGCCAGCAGCCACCGGGACAGGCGGTTTCCCGGGGAGCTGTTTTTT. Encoded protein: CASSHRDRRFPGELFF.

The chain uses TRBV12-3 or TRBV12-4 and TRBJ2-7, with D possibly being TRBD2 (6 bases). This CDR3 has 13 amino acids. Trimming took off 3 bases at V and 6 bases at J, with 12 bases between the two ends. CDR3 sequence (DNA): TGTGCCAGCAGTTTCCTGACTAGTGGCGAGCAGTACTTC. It codes for CASSFLTSGEQYF.

The chain combines TRBV27 with TRBJ1-2, with 8 nucleotides matching TRBD1. The germline V gene has CDR1 MNHEY and CDR2 SMNVEV (reference sequence). This CDR3 has 13 amino acids. V gave up 6 bases and J gave up 7 bases; unmatched junction bases: 7. The CDR3 here is CASRRTGMGGYTF. The DNA for the CDR3 is TGTGCCAGCAGGAGGACAGGGATGGGTGGCTACACCTTC.

The J gene is TRBJ1-2, the V gene TRBV2, with 7 bases that match TRBD1. Looked up from germline, CDR1 is SNHLY and CDR2 is FYNNEI. The CDR3 spans 13 residues. With 5 bases clipped from V and 6 bases from J, the junction kept 6 bases outside the gene matches. The CDR3 protein is CASSSQGVDGYTF. The CDR3 region has the DNA TGTGCCAGCAGTAGCCAGGGGGTGGATGGCTACACCTTC.

This chain joins TRBV19 and TRBJ1-5, with D unresolved. The length of the CDR3 is 15 residues. The V end was cut by 5 bases, the J end by 4 bases, with 15 bases between. Germline CDR1 reads LNHDA; CDR2 reads SQIVND (reference sequence). The CDR3 region has the DNA TGTGCCAGTAGTCCCGCGGCAGGCCTAAATCAGCCCCAGCATTTT. Its protein product is CASSPAAGLNQPQHF. Full variable domain (remainder filled in from reference TRBV19 and TRBJ1-5): DGGITQSPKYLFRKEGQNVTLSCEQNLNHDAMYWYRQDPGQGLRLIYYSQIVNDFQKGDIAEGYSVSREKKESFPLTVTSAQKNPTAFYLCASSPAAGLNQPQHFGDGTRLSIL.

For the CDR3, the DNA is TGTGCCAGCAGTTCCGACGGCCGGGGCCAGCCCCAGCATTTT. Its translation: CASSSDGRGQPQHF. The V call is TRBV27, the J call TRBJ1-5, with D perhaps TRBD1 (5 bases). The length of the CDR3 is 14 residues. V was shortened by 4 bases and J by 7 bases, with 14 bases between the two germline ends. The germline gives CDR1 MNHEY, CDR2 SMNVEV (reference sequence).

A word on this clone: The same CDR3 also results from other DNA sequences found in this sample. V is TRBV18 and J is TRBJ1-2; 7 nucleotides line up with TRBD1. The germline gives CDR1 KGHSH, CDR2 LQKENI. V trimming: 0 bases; J trimming: 4 bases; junction bases outside the gene matches: 2. The CDR3 loop spans 14 amino acids. The CDR3 region has the DNA TGTGCCAGCTCACCACCGGGACAGACCTATGGCTACACCTTC. This sequence encodes CASSPPGQTYGYTF.

The rearrangement uses TRBV15 and TRBJ2-5; 9 bases fit TRBD2. V lost 0 bases, J lost 3 bases, and 5 bases stayed unmatched. Per germline, CDR1 LNHNV and CDR2 YYDKDF (reference sequence). The CDR3 spans 16 residues. The CDR3 nucleotides read TGTGCCACCAGCAGAGACGTAGCGGGAGTTGAAGAGACCCAGTACTTC. It specifies CATSRDVAGVEETQYF.

The chain joins TRBV19 to TRBJ1-2; 11 nucleotides line up with TRBD1. The germline CDR1 and CDR2 sequences are LNHDA and SQIVND (reference sequence). Germline trimming cut 11 bases from V and 0 bases from J; bases unmatched to any gene: 8. CDR3 size: 15 residues. The CDR3 DNA follows: TGTGCCGGTCGGACAGGGGGCCCAACTAACTATGGCTACACCTTC. This encodes CAGRTGGPTNYGYTF.

The V gene is TRBV2, the J gene TRBJ1-6; 7 bases match TRBD1. V trimming: 5 bases; J trimming: 5 bases; junction bases outside the gene matches: 6. Germline-derived CDR1 and CDR2 are SNHLY and FYNNEI. The CDR3 runs 15 residues. CDR3 residues: CASSTQGVHNSPLHF. The CDR3, as DNA: TGTGCCAGCAGTACCCAGGGGGTTCATAATTCACCCCTCCACTTT.

The sample holds a few counts of this clone. The chain uses TRBV6-1 and TRBJ2-7; TRBD1 matches at 7 bases. V shed 0 bases and J 5 bases; nucleotides not matched to a gene: 7. The CDR3 is made up of 15 amino acids. Germline V gene sequence: CDR1 MNHNS, CDR2 SASEGT. The CDR3 region is CASSEAGGAGNEQYF. CDR3 nucleotide sequence: TGTGCCAGCAGTGAAGCAGGGGGCGCAGGAAACGAGCAGTACTTC.

The chain has TRBV9 and TRBJ1-5; 8 positions match TRBD1. The CDR3 sequence is 13 residues long. The germline gives CDR1 SGDLS, CDR2 YYNGEE. V shed 3 bases, J shed 5 bases, and the junction held 1 base outside the gene matches. DNA of the CDR3: TGTGCCAGCAGCGCGGACAGGGATCAGCCCCAGCATTTT. Translating it yields CASSADRDQPQHF.

J is TRBJ2-1 and V is TRBV18, with no clear D. This CDR3 comprises 13 residues. Trimming took 3 bases from V and 7 from J, leaving 10 bases between them. CDR1 and CDR2 from the germline V gene are KGHSH and LQKENI. The CDR3 spells CASSPSLENEQFF. Here the CDR3 DNA reads TGTGCCAGCTCACCGTCGCTAGAAAATGAGCAGTTCTTC.

The V and J genes are TRBV7-2 and TRBJ1-5; 8 bases line up with TRBD1. This CDR3 comprises 18 residues. Germline lookup yields CDR1 SGHTA and CDR2 FQGNSA. Unmatched junction bases numbered 12, after V lost 1 base and J lost 4 bases. The CDR3 DNA reads TGTGCCAGCAGCTTAGTTGGGCAGGGGGCTTACCCAAATCAGCCCCAGCATTTT. Amino acids: CASSLVGQGAYPNQPQHF.

J is TRBJ2-1 and V is TRBV9; 11 bases map to TRBD2. V lost 3 bases and J lost 4; bases outside the gene matches: 3. From germline, CDR1 is SGDLS and CDR2 YYNGEE. The CDR3 extends over 15 amino acids. The CDR3 DNA follows: TGTGCCAGCAGCGGTACTAGCGGGAGTTACAATGAGCAGTTCTTC. Protein sequence: CASSGTSGSYNEQFF.

CDR3 sequence (DNA): TGTGCCAGCAGTGAATATCGCGCAGGGGGAGGGGAGACCCAGTACTTC. Its translation: CASSEYRAGGGETQYF. V and J are TRBV25-1 and TRBJ2-5, with D perhaps matching TRBD1 or TRBD2 (7 bases each). CDR1 MGHDK and CDR2 SYGVNS come from the germline V gene. The V gene lost 0 bases and the J gene lost 5 bases, with 16 bases spanning the gap. CDR3 size: 16 residues.

The chain recombines TRBV27 with TRBJ1-5, with 7 bases fitting TRBD1. V gave up 2 bases and J gave up 4 bases; unmatched junction bases: 8. The CDR3 contains 16 residues. The germline V gene encodes CDR1 MNHEY and CDR2 SMNVEV (reference sequence). This CDR3 is CASSLEGARSNQPQHF. In DNA, the CDR3 is TGTGCCAGCAGTTTAGAGGGGGCTCGGTCTAATCAGCCCCAGCATTTT.

The V call is TRBV18, the J call TRBJ1-6, with 9 positions matching TRBD1. This CDR3 is 14 amino acids long. CDR1 is KGHSH, CDR2 LQKENI, per germline. Unmatched junction bases numbered 6, after V lost 6 bases and J lost 9 bases. CDR3 sequence (DNA): TGTGCCAGCTCGCTTGACAGGGGGTTTTCACCCCTCCACTTT. This gives the protein CASSLDRGFSPLHF.